The sequence of this T cell receptor (beta chain) was determined in a study of cytomegalovirus exposure and HLA in healthy donors. In the study overall: Earlier, 110 million or so unique TCR beta sequences were recovered from about 200 million T cells by an analysis.

CDR1 is SGHVS and CDR2 is FNYEAQ in the germline V gene. The CDR3 is 14 residues long. Trimming removed 0 bases from V and 6 bases from J, with 9 bases in between. Healthy bone marrow donors supplied every sample. Notes on this clone: Its target is unknown.

Use of 60 Vbeta and 13 Jbeta primers characterized the PCR. The authors' processing: An analysis performed later counted 72 million or so unique TCR beta chains (roughly 11 million of them shared). Data came from immunoSEQ multiplex PCR; TCRdb stores just in-frame clones and leaves some out. Clone size and the V and J calls come from that table; the DNA yielded D and trimming. The sample contains some 160,000 clones, about 70% of which appear only once. Notes on the study in general: A later analysis showed TCR association rates differing by HLA locus, peaking at DRB1 and lowest at HLA-C.

Sequencing was done on a sample of PBMCs. This chain joins TRBV7-6 and TRBJ2-1; no clear D. The receptor was derived from a man aged 55 to 70 in good health and CMV-seronegative. DNA of the CDR3: TGTGCCAGCAGCTTAGCGTCCAATTCCAATGAGCAGTTCTTC. Its protein is CASSLASNSNEQFF.